One sample yielded the 14 T cell receptor beta chains listed below, sequenced in a study of CD8 T cells in ankylosing spondylitis. A single record per CDR3 protein comes from TCRdb applying MiXCR to the 5' RACE reads. The data show roughly 230,000 distinct CDR3 sequences, roughly 8.2% seen once. Material for sequencing was blood, either unsorted or a sorted T cell fraction (not recorded which). The receptors here all came from a female donor with ankylosing spondylitis or in good health (not recorded which).

This clonotype was picked up many times. The chain employs TRBV4-3 and TRBJ1-2, with D perhaps TRBD1 (6 bases). V lost 3 bases and J 6 bases, leaving 14 bases between the germline ends. Per the germline V gene, CDR1 is LGHNA and CDR2 is YSLEER. CDR3 length: 14 amino acids. CDR3 sequence: CASSQRQAVNGYTF. The CDR3 nucleotides read TGCGCCAGCAGCCAGAGACAGGCGGTTAATGGCTACACCTTC.

This clonotype has a count of ten or more. The chain links TRBV9 to TRBJ2-7, with D perhaps matching TRBD2 (5 bases). Germline V CDR1 and CDR2: SGDLS, YYNGEE. Trimming shortened V by 0 bases and J by 4 bases, and 14 bases separated the two germline ends. This CDR3 is 15 amino acids long. In DNA, the CDR3 is TGTGCCAGCAGCGTAGGATCGGAGGTTTGGTACGAGCAGTACTTC. It codes for CASSVGSEVWYEQYF.

There are many counts of this clonotype. The chain recombines TRBV12-3 or TRBV12-4 with TRBJ2-7; TRBD2 matches 9 bases. With 3 bases clipped from V and 4 bases from J, the junction kept 7 bases outside the gene matches. This CDR3 comprises 15 residues. CDR3 sequence (DNA): TGTGCCAGCAGTTTGGGCGGGAGGGCCTCGTACGAGCAGTACTTC. This gives the protein CASSLGGRASYEQYF.

In this sample, this clonotype turned up many times. The V and J genes are TRBV6-2 or TRBV6-3 and TRBJ2-7, with D possibly being TRBD1 (5 bases). This CDR3 comprises 11 residues. Germline lookup yields CDR1 MNHEY and CDR2 SVGEGT. V gave up 7 bases and J gave up 3 bases, with 7 bases separating them. Here the CDR3 DNA reads TGTGCCAGCAAACAGGTCTACGAGCAGTACTTC. Encoded protein: CASKQVYEQYF.

This clonotype was picked up many times. V gene TRBV13 combines with J gene TRBJ2-1, with D unresolved. The CDR3 is made up of 14 amino acids. V lost 5 bases, J lost 7 bases, and 15 bases lay in between. The germline V gene encodes CDR1 PRHDT and CDR2 FYEKMQ (reference sequence). The CDR3 DNA reads as TGTGCCAGCAGCCCAAGCTTTTTAGAAAATGAGCAGTTCTTC. Translation: CASSPSFLENEQFF.

This clonotype was picked up many times. The V and J genes are TRBV7-6 and TRBJ2-1; the match to TRBD2 covers 10 bases. This CDR3 has 14 amino acids. Germline V gene data show CDR1 as SGHVS and CDR2 as FNYEAQ. J gave up 11 bases and V 5 bases, and 9 bases lay outside the gene matches. The CDR3 nucleotides read TGTGCCAGCAGCCTCTCGACTAGCGGGCGTAAGCAGTTCTTC. Protein sequence: CASSLSTSGRKQFF.

This clonotype was counted many times. The rearrangement uses TRBV5-1 and TRBJ1-1; weak D call: TRBD1 (5 bases). The CDR3 is made up of 14 amino acids. The germline V gene has CDR1 SGHRS and CDR2 YFSETQ. Trimming removed 0 bases from V and 7 bases from J, with 13 bases in between. CDR3 in amino acids: CASSLGGGRSEAFF. Here the CDR3 DNA reads TGCGCCAGCAGCTTGGGTGGGGGAAGGAGTGAAGCTTTCTTT. The variable domain in full, completed from reference TRBV5-1 and TRBJ1-1, reads KAGVTQTPRYLIKTRGQQVTLSCSPISGHRSVSWYQQTPGQGLQFLFEYFSETQRNKGNFPGRFSGRQFSNSRSEMNVSTLELGDSALYLCASSLGGGRSEAFFGQGTRLTVV.

This clonotype was found many times. This chain uses TRBV28 with TRBJ1-4; maybe TRBD1 (5 bases). The germline V gene has CDR1 MDHEN and CDR2 SYDVKM. CDR3 length: 16 residues. V dropped 4 bases and J dropped 0 bases, with 12 bases sitting between them. The CDR3 DNA follows: TGTGCCAGCAGTTACGGGGGTGTTGCAACTAATGAAAAACTGTTTTTT. Translation: CASSYGGVATNEKLFF.

The rearrangement links TRBV5-1 to TRBJ2-1, with 8 bases lining up with TRBD2. Per germline, CDR1 SGHRS and CDR2 YFSETQ. V was pared by 0 bases and J by 8 bases, with 4 bases of the junction left unmatched. The CDR3 sequence is 14 residues long. The CDR3 protein is CASSLGLARDEQFF. The CDR3 nucleotides read TGCGCCAGCAGCTTGGGACTAGCGCGCGATGAGCAGTTCTTC.

This clonotype has ten or more counts. The chain employs TRBV29-1 and TRBJ1-4, with a tentative D call TRBD1 (6 bases). From germline, CDR1 is SQVTM and CDR2 ANQGSEA. This CDR3 has 15 residues. V was shortened by 6 bases and J by 5 bases, with 19 bases between the two germline ends. The CDR3 spells CSVEDRDKGNEKLFF. CDR3 bases: TGCAGCGTAGAGGACCGGGACAAAGGCAATGAAAAACTGTTTTTT.

This clonotype was counted ten times or more. The chain has TRBV20-1 and TRBJ2-7; 13 positions match TRBD2. CDR3 size: 14 residues. Germline CDR1 and CDR2: DFQATT and SNEGSKA (reference sequence). V trimming: 5 bases; J trimming: 3 bases; junction bases outside the gene matches: 4. CDR3 sequence: CSAGLAGEIYEQYF. The CDR3 DNA follows: TGCAGTGCTGGACTAGCGGGAGAGATCTACGAGCAGTACTTC.

This clonotype was counted ten times or more. The chain has TRBV20-1 and TRBJ2-3; the D is unclear. Germline CDR1 and CDR2: DFQATT and SNEGSKA (reference sequence). V lost 7 bases, J lost 2 bases, and 16 bases lay in between. The CDR3 runs 14 residues. CDR3: CSGRKRTVTDTQYF. The CDR3 bases are TGCAGTGGTCGAAAGAGGACGGTCACAGATACGCAGTATTTT.

This clonotype was seen at least ten times. V and J are TRBV5-1 and TRBJ2-1; the D gene is possibly TRBD1 (5 bases). Germline assignment: CDR1 SGHRS and CDR2 YFSETQ. There are 13 residues in the CDR3. Trimming shortened V by 0 bases and J by 10 bases, and 11 bases separated the two germline ends. Here the CDR3 DNA reads TGCGCCAGCAGCTTGGAAGGGGCGCCCGAGCAGTTCTTC. Protein: CASSLEGAPEQFF.

The chain uses TRBV28 and TRBJ1-5; TRBD1 matches at 12 bases. The junction had 8 bases not matched to a gene; V was cut back by 5 bases and J by 6 bases. Germline V gene sequence: CDR1 MDHEN, CDR2 SYDVKM. The CDR3 loop spans 16 amino acids. CDR3: CASSRRGQGAGQPQHF. CDR3 bases: TGTGCCAGCAGTCGACGGGGACAGGGGGCTGGTCAGCCCCAGCATTTT.